The 27 T cell receptor beta chains below come from one sample, sequenced in a study of blood T cell repertoires in COVID-19 (dated by TCRdb to about 2020). The method behind the library was the immunoSEQ multiplex PCR assay. TCRdb mirrors the immuneACCESS table, restricted to in-frame sequences. Some clones are absent from its copies; in checked studies, under half trace to an unresolved V gene, and the reason for the others is unknown. This sample comprises around 200,000 clones, approximately 86% of them detected only once. Over 7.5% of the sample is taken by the ten largest. The material sequenced was peripheral blood. Every receptor here comes from a woman aged 80 or older with acute or convalescent COVID-19.

The V and J genes are TRBV7-2 and TRBJ1-1; D uncertain. Trimming stripped 3 bases from V and 5 bases from J, with 7 bases between. In germline, CDR1 is SGHTA, CDR2 FQGNSA. The CDR3 is 12 residues long. The CDR3 protein is CASSFGVTEAFF. CDR3 in DNA: TGTGCCAGCAGCTTCGGGGTAACTGAAGCTTTCTTT.

The V and J genes are TRBV19 and TRBJ1-2; 10 bases align to TRBD1. This CDR3 region has 13 residues. V gave up 6 bases and J gave up 6 bases; unmatched junction bases: 4. Germline lookup yields CDR1 LNHDA and CDR2 SQIVND (reference sequence). The CDR3 DNA reads as TGTGCCAGTAGGGACAGGGGGTATGATGGCTACACCTTC. Amino acids: CASRDRGYDGYTF. The full variable domain, with the rest looked up from reference TRBV19 and TRBJ1-2, is DGGITQSPKYLFRKEGQNVTLSCEQNLNHDAMYWYRQDPGQGLRLIYYSQIVNDFQKGDIAEGYSVSREKKESFPLTVTSAQKNPTAFYLCASRDRGYDGYTFGSGTRLTVV.

The chain uses TRBV21-1 and TRBJ1-1; TRBD1 was called by the table and not checked on the DNA. TRBV21-1 is a known pseudogene. CDR3 size: 16 residues. The CDR3 loop reads CASSIGTGEESTEAFF. For the CDR3, the DNA is TGTGCCAGCAGCATCGGGACAGGGGAGGAATCTACTGAAGCTTTCTTT.

The chain uses TRBV18 and TRBJ2-5; 10 nucleotides agree with TRBD1. V shed 5 bases, J shed 5 bases, and the junction held 5 bases outside the gene matches. Looked up from germline, CDR1 is KGHSH and CDR2 is LQKENI. This CDR3 has 14 amino acids. CDR3 residues: CASSSGTGDETQYF. The DNA for the CDR3 is TGTGCCAGCTCATCCGGGACAGGGGACGAGACCCAGTACTTC.

The J gene is TRBJ2-3, the V gene TRBV7-3, with a tentative D call TRBD2 (6 bases). The V gene's germline CDR1 is SGHTA and CDR2 FQGTGA. The V gene lost 8 bases and the J gene lost 3 bases, with 12 bases spanning the gap. This CDR3 comprises 13 residues. CDR3 DNA: TGTGCCAGCGGTTCCGGGAGAACAGATACGCAGTATTTT. It specifies CASGSGRTDTQYF.

In nucleotides, the CDR3 is TGTGCCACCAGTGATTTGGGACTAGCGGGAGGAAGCGAGCAGTACTTC. Translating it yields CATSDLGLAGGSEQYF. The V and J genes are TRBV24-1 and TRBJ2-7, with 14 bases aligning to TRBD2. Losses at the gene ends were 0 bases for V and 6 bases for J; bases not matched to a gene: 3. Germline V CDR1 and CDR2: KGHDR, SFDVKD. The CDR3 runs to 16 residues.

This clone was seen a single time. This rearrangement joins TRBV28 to TRBJ1-2; D is unclear. The CDR3 contains 12 residues. Per the germline V gene, CDR1 is MDHEN and CDR2 is SYDVKM. V lost 6 bases and J lost 4, with 9 bases in between. This chain's CDR3 is CASSPRAYGYTF. CDR3 DNA: TGTGCCAGCAGCCCGCGAGCCTATGGCTACACCTTC.

Here the CDR3 reads CASSQDLAGPHTDTQYF. The CDR3 region has the DNA TGTGCCAGCAGCCAAGATCTAGCGGGGCCTCACACAGATACGCAGTATTTT. The rearrangement uses TRBV14 and TRBJ2-3; TRBD2 agrees at 9 bases. The CDR3 loop spans 17 amino acids. V dropped 0 bases and J dropped 2; count of bases not matched to a gene: 6. CDR1 and CDR2 (germline): SGHDN, FVKESK.

In its sample, this clone was seen once. CDR3 sequence (DNA): TGTGCCGCGAGTCCGGGTGAGGCCTATGGCTACACCTTC. Amino acid sequence: CAASPGEAYGYTF. The rearrangement uses TRBV6-4 and TRBJ1-2; D remains ambiguous. Germline V CDR1 and CDR2: MRHNA, SNTAGT. The length of the CDR3 is 13 residues. Trimming pared 11 bases from V and 4 bases from J, leaving 17 bases between.

J is TRBJ1-6 and V is TRBV10-3; 8 bases fit TRBD1. V lost 1 base, J lost 12 bases, and 14 bases stayed unmatched. CDR1 ENHRY and CDR2 SYGVKD come from the germline V gene. This CDR3 is built from 17 residues. CDR3 DNA: TGTGCCATCAGTGAGTTGCCCGGGACAGGTGTACCAGTACCCCTCCACTTT. This codes for CAISELPGTGVPVPLHF.

The genes are TRBV6-2 or TRBV6-3 and TRBJ1-1, with D possibly TRBD1 on 6 matching bases. CDR1 MNHEY and CDR2 SVGEGT come from the germline V gene. Trimming stripped 3 bases from V and 0 bases from J, with 14 bases between. The CDR3 is 16 residues long. CDR3 amino acids: CASSYTTDRLNTEAFF. DNA of the CDR3: TGTGCCAGCAGTTATACCACTGACAGGTTGAACACTGAAGCTTTCTTT.

V usage is TRBV7-9 and J usage is TRBJ2-1; D is perhaps TRBD1 (6 bases). Trimming left V 5 bases short and J 7 bases short, with 24 bases between. The CDR3 is made up of 17 amino acids. Germline V gene sequence: CDR1 SEHNR, CDR2 FQNEAQ (reference sequence). As DNA, the CDR3 is TGTGCCAGCAGCCGGAGGACGATACAGGGTTGGATTAATGAGCAGTTCTTC. Its translation: CASSRRTIQGWINEQFF.

The chain recombines TRBV19 with TRBJ1-1, with 9 nucleotides matching TRBD1. V was clipped by 1 base and J by 10 bases; unmatched bases: 10. The CDR3 contains 15 residues. Germline assignment: CDR1 LNHDA and CDR2 SQIVND (reference sequence). CDR3 amino acids: CASSIGSGTGRAAFF. CDR3 DNA: TGTGCCAGTAGTATAGGTTCCGGGACAGGGAGAGCAGCTTTCTTT.

The genes are TRBV2 and TRBJ1-5; TRBD1 might be the D (5 bases). Germline CDR1 and CDR2: SNHLY and FYNNEI. There are 13 residues in the CDR3. The V gene lost 6 bases and the J gene lost 4 bases, with 10 bases spanning the gap. CDR3 coding DNA: TGTGCCAGCAGCGGGACTGCGAATCAGCCCCAGCATTTT. It yields the protein CASSGTANQPQHF. Variable domain in full (rest from reference TRBV2 and TRBJ1-5): EPEVTQTPSHQVTQMGQEVILRCVPISNHLYFYWYRQILGQKVEFLVSFYNNEISEKSEIFDDQFSVERPDGSNFTLKIRSTKLEDSAMYFCASSGTANQPQHFGDGTRLSIL.

J is TRBJ1-1 and V is TRBV18; D perhaps matches TRBD1 (5 bases). V gave up 3 bases and J gave up 2 bases, with 7 bases separating them. The CDR3 runs 13 residues. Germline V CDR1 and CDR2: KGHSH, LQKENI. This chain's CDR3 is CASSPQGNTEAFF. For the CDR3, the DNA is TGTGCCAGCTCACCGCAGGGAAACACTGAAGCTTTCTTT.

The rearrangement links TRBV27 to TRBJ1-2; 9 nucleotides match TRBD1. The CDR3 consists of 16 residues. The trim removed 5 bases at V and 4 bases at J, leaving 11 bases unmatched. The germline CDR1 and CDR2 sequences are MNHEY and SMNVEV (reference sequence). CDR3 sequence reads: CASSPLTGGPLYGYTF. CDR3 bases: TGTGCCAGCAGTCCCCTAACAGGGGGCCCCCTCTATGGCTACACCTTC.

The table lists this clone with many counts. This sequence joins TRBV9 and TRBJ2-5, with 14 bases that match TRBD2. The CDR3 length is 16 residues. CDR1 and CDR2 (germline): SGDLS, YYNGEE. V shed 3 bases, J shed 5 bases, and the junction held 6 bases outside the gene matches. The CDR3 reads CASSATGLAGGETQYF. CDR3 nucleotides: TGTGCCAGCAGCGCAACTGGACTAGCGGGAGGTGAGACCCAGTACTTC.

The chain combines TRBV7-2 with TRBJ2-1; TRBD2 matches at 10 bases. The CDR3 runs to 14 residues. The germline V gene has CDR1 SGHTA and CDR2 FQGNSA. The V and J ends lost 9 bases and 5 bases, in that order; junction bases with no gene match: 7. CDR3 loop: CASQLAGRNNEQFF. In nucleotides, the CDR3 is TGTGCCAGTCAACTAGCGGGACGGAACAATGAGCAGTTCTTC.

The chain joins TRBV12-3 or TRBV12-4 to TRBJ1-2, with D hard to call. The CDR3 is 12 residues long. The V and J ends lost 7 bases and 5 bases respectively, with 11 bases between them. CDR3 residues: CASTTRSYGYTF. The CDR3 region has the DNA TGTGCCAGCACCACCAGGTCGTATGGCTACACCTTC.

This chain uses TRBV6-1 with TRBJ2-5; TRBD2 aligns across 11 bases. The CDR3 covers 15 residues. Trimming cost V 3 bases and J 5 bases; bases outside gene matches: 5. Germline CDR1 is MNHNS and CDR2 is SASEGT. Here the CDR3 reads CASSDRLAGPETQYF. The DNA for the CDR3 is TGTGCCAGCAGTGACCGACTAGCGGGGCCGGAGACCCAGTACTTC.

The V gene is TRBV9, the J gene TRBJ2-1; D gene ambiguous. Deletions cut 0 bases from V and 0 bases from J, with 7 bases between. Germline V gene sequence: CDR1 SGDLS, CDR2 YYNGEE. CDR3 length: 15 amino acids. CDR3 nucleotides: TGTGCCAGCAGCGTAGCCCTAGGCTCCTACAATGAGCAGTTCTTC. The encoded protein is CASSVALGSYNEQFF.

Details on this clone: The junction shows a germline mismatch at one end, possibly a read error. The V gene is TRBV10-2, the J gene TRBJ1-2; D remains ambiguous. The CDR3 covers 13 residues. Germline CDR1 is WSHSY and CDR2 is SAAADI. The CDR3 region is CASSESHTKPLNF. The CDR3 nucleotides read TGCGCCAGCAGTGAGTCACACACCAAACCCTTAAACTTC.

J is TRBJ1-2 and V is TRBV10-3; the D gene is possibly TRBD1 (5 bases). Trimming shortened V by 0 bases and J by 1 base, and 9 bases separated the two germline ends. CDR1 ENHRY and CDR2 SYGVKD come from the germline V gene. The CDR3 is 15 residues long. CDR3 in DNA: TGTGCCATCAGTGAGTCGGGGGGGAATAACTATGGCTACACCTTC. This sequence encodes CAISESGGNNYGYTF.

The chain couples TRBV29-1 to TRBJ2-7; 11 bases agree with TRBD1. V was clipped by 6 bases and J by 2 bases; unmatched bases: 9. The CDR3 spans 15 residues. The germline CDR1 and CDR2 sequences are SQVTM and ANQGSEA. The CDR3 loop reads CSVRGDRGFPYEQYF. CDR3 bases: TGCAGCGTACGAGGGGACAGGGGGTTTCCCTACGAGCAGTACTTC.

The chain is built from TRBV7-2 and TRBJ1-6; tentatively, D is TRBD1 (6 bases). V lost 1 base, J lost 5 bases, and 12 bases lay in between. This CDR3 is 16 amino acids long. CDR1 and CDR2 from the germline V gene are SGHTA and FQGNSA. Here the CDR3 DNA reads TGTGCCAGCAGCTTAGGCAGGGGCCGGGATAATTCACCCCTCCACTTT. This gives the protein CASSLGRGRDNSPLHF. The full variable domain, in which reference TRBV7-2 and TRBJ1-6 provide the parts outside the CDR3, is GAGVSQSPSNKVTEKGKDVELRCDPISGHTALYWYRQSLGQGLEFLIYFQGNSAPDKSGLPSDRFSAERTGGSVSTLTIQRTQQEDSAVYLCASSLGRGRDNSPLHFGNGTRLTVT.

The chain combines TRBV6-5 with TRBJ1-2; D is possibly TRBD1 (6 bases). CDR1 is MNHEY and CDR2 is SVGAGI in the germline V gene. V was shortened by 2 bases and J by 6 bases, with 16 bases between the two germline ends. The CDR3 totals 15 residues. CDR3 nucleotides: TGTGCCAGCAGTTACCGAAAGGGGGGGATTAATGGCTACACCTTC. It yields the protein CASSYRKGGINGYTF.

With respect to this clone: The sample has other DNA sequences that encode this CDR3 too. The rearrangement uses TRBV15 and TRBJ1-2; D is possibly TRBD1 (6 bases). The germline V and J ends were trimmed by 0 bases and 8 bases, with 7 bases remaining between them. CDR3 length equals 12 residues. CDR1 and CDR2 from the germline V gene are LNHNV and YYDKDF (reference sequence). The CDR3 reads CATSRDRGGYTF. The DNA of the CDR3 is TGTGCCACCAGCAGAGACAGGGGCGGCTACACCTTC.